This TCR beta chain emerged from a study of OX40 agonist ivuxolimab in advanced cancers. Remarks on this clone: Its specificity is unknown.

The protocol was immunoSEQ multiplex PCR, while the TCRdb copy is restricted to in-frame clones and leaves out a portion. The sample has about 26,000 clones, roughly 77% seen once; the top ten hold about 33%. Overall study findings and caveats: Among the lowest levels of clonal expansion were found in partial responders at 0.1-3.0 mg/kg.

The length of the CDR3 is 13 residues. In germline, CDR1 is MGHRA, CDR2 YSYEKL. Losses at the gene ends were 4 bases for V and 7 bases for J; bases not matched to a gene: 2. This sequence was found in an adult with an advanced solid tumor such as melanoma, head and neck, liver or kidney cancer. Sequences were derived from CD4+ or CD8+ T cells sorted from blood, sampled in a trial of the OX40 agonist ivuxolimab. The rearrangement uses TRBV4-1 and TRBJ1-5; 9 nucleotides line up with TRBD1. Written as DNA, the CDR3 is TGCGCCAGCAGCCGAACAGGGGGCCAGCCCCAGCATTTT. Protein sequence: CASSRTGGQPQHF.